The 15 T cell receptor beta chains below come from one sample, sequenced in a study of cytomegalovirus exposure and HLA in healthy donors. Amplification used 60 Vbeta primers and 13 Jbeta primers. The data were produced by immunoSEQ multiplex PCR, yet TCRdb's version contains in-frame clones alone and is incomplete. The data show under 150,000 clones, roughly 72% seen once. Sequenced: PBMCs. The receptors here all came from a woman aged 40 to 49 in good health and CMV-seropositive.

The chain has TRBV9 and TRBJ2-1, with 9 bases that match TRBD2. The germline V gene has CDR1 SGDLS and CDR2 YYNGEE. The CDR3 totals 15 residues. Germline trimming cut 0 bases from V and 5 bases from J; bases unmatched to any gene: 3. In DNA form, the CDR3 reads TGTGCCAGCAGCGTAGGCGGGGGGGCTCACAATGAGCAGTTCTTC. As protein: CASSVGGGAHNEQFF.

This sequence joins TRBV15 and TRBJ2-3; a possible D gene is TRBD2 (5 bases). The CDR3 length is 14 residues. Trimming stripped 0 bases from V and 10 bases from J, with 14 bases between. The germline V gene encodes CDR1 LNHNV and CDR2 YYDKDF (reference sequence). The CDR3 loop reads CATSRETDLEAQYF. CDR3 nucleotides: TGTGCCACCAGCAGAGAGACCGACCTGGAGGCGCAGTATTTT.

This rearrangement joins TRBV19 to TRBJ1-2; 11 bases fit TRBD1. CDR3 length: 16 amino acids. With V trimmed by 5 bases and J by 6 bases, 11 bases remained unmatched. Per germline, CDR1 LNHDA and CDR2 SQIVND (reference sequence). This chain's CDR3 is CASSVPGTGGRNGYTF. CDR3 DNA: TGTGCCAGTAGTGTTCCCGGGACAGGGGGGAGGAATGGCTACACCTTC.

This sequence joins TRBV23-1 and TRBJ2-5; tentatively, D is TRBD1 (6 bases). TRBV23-1 is an ORF; its function is uncertain. V was clipped by 9 bases and J by 2 bases, with 16 bases between them. CDR3 size: 14 residues. The CDR3 protein is CASCRGAWQETQYF. The DNA of the CDR3 is TGCGCCAGTTGCAGGGGAGCCTGGCAAGAGACCCAGTACTTC.

This chain uses TRBV7-2 with TRBJ1-2, with 7 bases lining up with TRBD1. The CDR3 extends over 17 amino acids. In germline, CDR1 is SGHTA, CDR2 FQGNSA. With V trimmed by 4 bases and J by 3 bases, 14 bases remained unmatched. The CDR3 sequence: CASSSQGKQGSYYGYTF. The DNA of the CDR3 is TGTGCCAGCAGCTCCCAGGGGAAACAGGGGTCATACTATGGCTACACCTTC.

V is TRBV7-9 and J is TRBJ1-6; TRBD1 aligns across 9 bases. After removal of 5 bases from V and 6 bases from J, the junction contained 5 bases not matched to a gene. Per the germline V gene, CDR1 is SEHNR and CDR2 is FQNEAQ (reference sequence). This CDR3 is built from 15 residues. The CDR3 DNA follows: TGTGCCAGCAGCGGACAGGGGTTAGGTAATTCACCCCTCCACTTT. Its protein is CASSGQGLGNSPLHF.

This chain connects TRBV7-2 to TRBJ2-3, with TRBD1 identical over 7 bases. Germline-derived CDR1 and CDR2 are SGHTA and FQGNSA. After removal of 2 bases from V and 4 bases from J, the junction contained 18 bases not matched to a gene. The CDR3 is 19 residues long. This chain's CDR3 is CASSLRNRIGQAGADTQYF. The CDR3 nucleotides read TGTGCCAGCAGCTTAAGGAACAGGATAGGACAGGCAGGGGCAGATACGCAGTATTTT.

The table lists this clone with a few counts. The rearrangement uses TRBV6-6 and TRBJ2-6; no definite D call. There are 14 residues in the CDR3. The germline V and J ends were trimmed by 4 bases and 0 bases, with 4 bases remaining between them. Germline values: CDR1 MNHNY, CDR2 SVGAGI (reference sequence). The chain's CDR3 is CASSSSSGANVLTF. In DNA form, the CDR3 reads TGTGCCAGCAGTTCGAGCTCTGGGGCCAACGTCCTGACTTTC.

The J gene is TRBJ2-5, the V gene TRBV7-6; maybe TRBD2 (5 bases). V lost 3 bases to trimming and J lost 1 base, with 12 bases between them. The CDR3 length is 15 residues. Germline V gene sequence: CDR1 SGHVS, CDR2 FNYEAQ. CDR3 sequence reads: CASSFRSSAQETQYF. CDR3 bases: TGTGCCAGCAGCTTCAGAAGTAGCGCCCAAGAGACCCAGTACTTC.

This clone turned up a few times. The gene calls are TRBV6-4 and TRBJ2-3; TRBD2 matches 9 bases. The CDR3 is made up of 20 amino acids. With 7 bases clipped from V and 4 bases from J, the junction kept 24 bases outside the gene matches. Per germline, CDR1 MRHNA and CDR2 SNTAGT. The CDR3 loop reads CASTPGGRGGVTPSADTQYF. As DNA, the CDR3 is TGTGCCAGCACACCCGGGGGGCGGGGGGGCGTGACACCATCGGCAGATACGCAGTATTTT.

The chain employs TRBV11-3 and TRBJ2-5; 8 bases align to TRBD2. The DNA end is more similar to TRBJ2-7, so the J call may be wrong. The germline V gene encodes CDR1 SGHNT and CDR2 YENEEA. The CDR3 consists of 14 residues. The CDR3 DNA sequence: TGTGCCAGCAGCTTAAGGGACGGGAGGGCCGAGCAGTACTTC. Translating gives CASSLRDGRAEQYF.

The gene calls are TRBV4-3 and TRBJ2-3, with D maybe TRBD2 (5 bases). Germline CDR1 and CDR2: LGHNA and YSLEER. CDR3 length: 15 residues. The ends were cut back, 1 base at V and 4 bases at J, with 12 bases in the middle. The CDR3 spells CASSQATPGADTQYF. The CDR3 DNA follows: TGCGCCAGCAGCCAAGCAACACCCGGGGCAGATACGCAGTATTTT.

This chain uses TRBV2 with TRBJ1-1; D is undetermined. The CDR3 loop spans 15 amino acids. Trimming left V 2 bases short and J 1 base short, with 11 bases between. Germline values: CDR1 SNHLY, CDR2 FYNNEI. For the CDR3, the DNA is TGTGCCAGCAGTGAATTGTTCCGTTCGAACACTGAAGCTTTCTTT. Translating gives CASSELFRSNTEAFF. Full variable domain (outside the CDR3, taken from reference TRBV2 and TRBJ1-1): EPEVTQTPSHQVTQMGQEVILRCVPISNHLYFYWYRQILGQKVEFLVSFYNNEISEKSEIFDDQFSVERPDGSNFTLKIRSTKLEDSAMYFCASSELFRSNTEAFFGQGTRLTVV.

The J gene is TRBJ2-7, the V gene TRBV5-4; TRBD1 aligns across 8 bases. The CDR3 length is 15 residues. With V trimmed by 0 bases and J by 3 bases, 5 bases remained unmatched. Germline V gene sequence: CDR1 SGHNT, CDR2 YYREEE (reference sequence). The CDR3: CASSLGGQARYEQYF. CDR3 DNA sequence: TGTGCCAGCAGCTTGGGGGGACAGGCCCGCTACGAGCAGTACTTC.

In its sample, this clone was seen once. The gene calls are TRBV11-3 and TRBJ2-1; 9 bases agree with TRBD2. CDR1 is SGHNT and CDR2 is YENEEA in the germline V gene. The CDR3 totals 19 residues. Trimming removed 0 bases from V and 0 bases from J; junction bases left unmatched: 9. The CDR3 DNA is TGTGCCAGCAGCTTAGAGGGGGCTAGCGGGGTGAGCTCCTACAATGAGCAGTTCTTC. Translating gives CASSLEGASGVSSYNEQFF.